The sequence of this T cell receptor (beta chain) was determined in a study of shared clonotypes between healthy human individuals. Whole-study results and caveats: The naive CD4 repertoires of four donors were compared, and roughly 5% of clonotypes were shared. The authors expected sequencing depth to affect clonotype sharing among donors. When compared with the clonotypes that were shared by all four sorted-subset donors, the non-shared clonotypes turned out to have lower generation probabilities.

TCRdb keeps only in-frame clones here, not all; method: immunoSEQ multiplex PCR. Among approximately 1.9 million clones listed, 85% to 95% were seen once. CD45RO-negative CD8 cells positively selected for CCR7 made up the naive population, which excluded terminally differentiated effector memory CD45RA+ cells. Every contributor of samples was a Caucasian grown-up residing in Nashville, Tennessee. To note about this clone: Its antigen is undetermined.

The receptor was derived from a man aged 18 to 29 in good health. Some clones in this sample may be carry-over from other donors' samples. The sample comprised naive CD8+ T cells from PBMCs.

The DNA of the CDR3 is TGCGCCAGCAGCCAAGATAGAACCCCAGCGTCATGGGTAGGTCAAAATGAGCAGTTCTTC. This sequence encodes CASSQDRTPASWVGQNEQFF. The rearrangement uses TRBV4-1 and TRBJ2-1; D unresolved. Germline CDR1 and CDR2: MGHRA and YSYEKL. The V and J ends lost 0 bases and 7 bases respectively, with 28 bases between them. This CDR3 is 20 amino acids long.